This T cell receptor beta chain was sequenced during a study of cytomegalovirus exposure and HLA in healthy donors (dated 2017 in TCRdb). Looking at the study overall: According to an earlier analysis of several hundred of the donors, roughly 180 million T cells yielded approximately 120 million unique TCR beta sequences and about 300 Gb of sequence data. Every repertoire in the discovery cohort had been generated on one and the same sequencing platform. The study was designed to test whether signatures of past pathogen exposure could be identified by cataloging public T cell receptors. About five DR-DQ haplotypes were treated as single units for association and clustering because of strong linkage in the cohort. Genome-wide SNP genotypes for about 65% of the roughly 700 donors were used in a later genetic analysis, which treated that subset as a discovery cohort. To study patterns of TCR occurrence, a later analysis re-analyzed previously published TCR beta repertoires from 650 to 750 donors and added high-resolution HLA genotyping. Rather than using new phenotypic data, the later analysis identified candidate immune exposures from TCR beta sequences and from how often those sequences occurred across donors. An earlier analysis of fewer than 750 of the donors used high-throughput TCR beta sequencing to judge whether each TCR beta V gene segment behaved as functional or pseudogenic. Both class I and class II loci were covered by HLA typing, at four-digit resolution. An early release that covered fewer than 800 HLA-typed donors contained approximately 300 gigabases of sequencing data and tens of millions of unique TCR sequences. Donor age, sex, ethnicity and CMV serostatus were compiled alongside the repertoire data. To predict cytomegalovirus infection status, the study brought together high-throughput TCR immunosequencing, statistical association of individual TCRs with disease status, and machine learning. Across about 380 genotyped donors of the cohort, an average of approximately 240,000 unique TCR beta nucleotide sequences per donor were sequenced, and 15% to 20% of those sequences were non-productive. The study profiled the T cell repertoires of approximately 700 subjects by immunosequencing and related them to cytomegalovirus serostatus. Typing coverage varied by locus: about 629-630 donors for A, B, C, DRB1 and DQB1; 500 to 550 for DQA1; more than 600 for DPA1; more than 450 for DPB1. Of the roughly 420 genotyped donors, less than 85% were placed in the genetic ancestry cluster associated with self-reported Caucasian donors. A separate validation cohort of roughly 130 different subjects was used in addition to the roughly 670-subject first cohort. Paper-wide results and their limitations: A group of highly shared sequence variants was considered likely to be a technical artifact of the sequencing pipeline. A further reported finding was that TCR beta sequences accurately predicted the HLA-A and HLA-B alleles for most subjects in the first cohort. According to a later analysis, parvovirus B19, influenza, CMV and Epstein-Barr virus appeared linked to several top co-occurrence clusters. HLA typing was unavailable for some donors at each locus, so association tests used only the typed subset. A few of the identified cytomegalovirus-associated TCR beta chains were confirmed in vitro to be specific for cytomegalovirus antigens. Because the 87-base-pair reads could not distinguish some IMGT-functional V segments, including TRBV6-2 and TRBV6-3, those segments were excluded. A later genetic analysis reported fewer N-insertions in productive TCRs among donors in an Asian-associated ancestry cluster than the roughly 700-donor mean. In a later analysis, most CMV-associated TCR beta chains were found to appear HLA-restricted, with HLA associations seemingly driven largely by CMV exposure. The authors suggested that the approach could potentially be generalized to other disease states and immunological phenotypes. The cohort was sequenced for TCR beta chains only, and without alpha or paired-chain data the features that could be detected were limited. The presence/absence analyses assumed that sequencing depth was roughly uniform across donors, and that assumption may not be true. In a later analysis, the rate of TCR association differed among HLA loci, with DRB1 alleles having the most associated TCRs and HLA-C alleles having the fewest. Because counts were too low, roughly 18 rarely observed V segments, including chromosome 9 orphons, were left out of the earlier analysis of a few hundred of the donors. Compared with equally common non-associated chains, HLA-associated TCR beta chains in a later analysis were more clonally expanded and had lower generation probabilities. The only immune exposure information available for the cohort was CMV serostatus. V-gene and J-gene trimming of TCR beta chains was associated with a missense DCLRE1C variant in a later genetic analysis, and the association was replicated in an independent cohort. Assigning TCR associations to individual alleles was difficult when HLA alleles, especially DR and DQ, strongly co-occurred. Broadly in line with IMGT annotations, most TCR beta V segments showed up in productive rearrangements about 90% or about 30% of the time in an earlier analysis of around 600 of the donors. At a false discovery rate of 0.05, a later analysis linked under 20,000 TCR beta sequences to specific HLA alleles. In both the original and validation cohorts, the classifier was reported to diagnose cytomegalovirus status with high specificity and sensitivity. In the study, 150 to 200 TCR beta chains were listed as associated with cytomegalovirus. Correlated functional status among segregating V segments might reflect linkage disequilibrium, but an unknown experimental factor could not be ruled out. Across donors, most TCR sequences were observed very rarely, whereas some public TCRs were present in many individuals.

To note about this clone: The antigen it binds to is not known. No per-base quality is available; no much larger clone lies one base away.

The library was built by means of the immunoSEQ multiplex PCR assay. For the multiplex PCR, a mixture combining 60 forward primers for TCR Vbeta segments and 13 reverse primers for TCR Jbeta segments was used. The CDR3 region of rearranged TCR beta genes was amplified from genomic DNA by a multiplex PCR assay. Amplified TCR beta libraries were sequenced as 87-base-pair reads on the Illumina HiSeq System. The authors' pipeline ran thus. In a later analysis, roughly 80 million unique TCR beta chains were counted across the approximately 640 repertoires, and approximately 11 million of these chains were shared by at least two donors. Raw reads were error-corrected and collapsed into unique sequences by a nearest-neighbor algorithm in which closely related sequences were merged to remove PCR and sequencing errors. To assign V, D and J gene segments, CDR3 sequences were aligned to IMGT reference sequences. Each retained sequence needed at least a six-nucleotide match to both a V gene segment and a J gene segment. Rearrangements were called productive when the CDR3 lacked stop codons and stayed in frame with V and J; all others were non-productive. Following IMGT convention, CDR3 was defined as the stretch from the second conserved V-encoded cysteine to the conserved J-encoded phenylalanine. In an earlier analysis of around 540 of the donors, sequences lacking an unambiguous match to a single V gene segment were excluded. In an earlier analysis of approximately 590 of the donors, a V segment was called functional when productive rearrangements were above 56.7%, and segregating when the standard deviation between donors exceeded 5%. A statistical classification framework was built to diagnose cytomegalovirus status from the catalog of TCR beta chain sequences. In a later analysis, V and J genes were assigned by comparing TCR nucleotide sequences against IMGT/GENE-DB human TR gene sequences. A later analysis assigned CDR3 sequences and most-parsimonious VDJ recombination scenarios with the TCRdist pipeline. In a later analysis, every TCR beta chain was defined by the combination of its CDR3 amino acid sequence and its V-gene family, and reads without a unique V-gene family were dropped. To address suspected cross-contamination and a sequencing artifact, a later analysis removed roughly 580 highly shared, low-generation-probability nucleotide sequences. In a later analysis, a clonal expansion index for each public chain was calculated from normalized within-repertoire ranks of inferred template counts. In a later analysis, generation probabilities were computed with a VDJ recombination model fitted to out-of-frame rearrangements, and the resulting probabilities were checked against IGoR. In a later analysis, TCR-TCR, TCR-HLA and TCR-CMV co-occurrence was scored with hypergeometric tests, and a repertoire-size bias correction was applied to TCR pairs. In a later analysis, false discovery rates were estimated by permuting HLA or CMV assignments 20 times. In a later analysis, co-occurring TCRs were grouped using DBSCAN, and TCRdist sequence similarity was added for clustering within HLA-allele-positive subsets. Co-occurrence clustering excluded repertoires with fewer than 30,000 or more than 120,000 public chains, plus five with anomalous nucleotide sharing. TCRdb re-hosts the immuneACCESS table, in-frame sequences only. Its copies lack some clones; in the studies checked, an unresolved V gene accounts for under half of them, and the cause for the rest is not known. The DNA gave D and trimming, while V, J and clone size come from that table. The sample table holds under 150,000 clones, of which roughly four fifths were seen once. 2.5% of the sample is held by the ten biggest clonotypes.

The cohort consisted of 670 or so healthy bone marrow donors. Cohort members were all nominally healthy when sampled, although unrecorded immune exposures were likely present. The donor was CMV seronegative and was included in the group of about 350 seronegative cohort members. Every donor gave a peripheral blood sample, and the peripheral blood mononuclear cells from that sample were used for TCR beta sequencing. Genomic DNA was extracted from the blood cell samples with the Qiagen DNeasy Blood Extraction Kit. CDR1 and CDR2 (MNHNY, SVGAGI) derive from the germline V gene (reference sequence). From the cysteine through the phenylalanine, the CDR3 covers 10 amino acids. The read is trimmed to its CDR3 DNA, 30 bases read in frame from base 1. V is pared back by 8 bases and J by 5 bases, with 6 bases lying between the germline termini.

The source of this sequence is a male donor in good health and CMV-seronegative. The specimen was PBMCs. The chain is encoded by TRBV6-6 joined to TRBJ2-5, and TRBD2 may be the D gene, going by 6 matching bases. The CDR3 protein sequence reads: CASGGETQYF. Here is the DNA: TGTGCCAGCGGGGGGGAGACCCAGTACTTC.